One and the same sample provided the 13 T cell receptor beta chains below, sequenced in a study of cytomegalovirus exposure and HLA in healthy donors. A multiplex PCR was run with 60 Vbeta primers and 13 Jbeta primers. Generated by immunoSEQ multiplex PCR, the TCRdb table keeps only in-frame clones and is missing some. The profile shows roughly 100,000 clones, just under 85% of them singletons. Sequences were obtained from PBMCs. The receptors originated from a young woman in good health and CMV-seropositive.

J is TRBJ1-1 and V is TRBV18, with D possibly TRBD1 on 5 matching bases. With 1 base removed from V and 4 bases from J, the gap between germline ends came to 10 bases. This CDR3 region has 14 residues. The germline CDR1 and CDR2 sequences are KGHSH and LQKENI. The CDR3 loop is CASSPQGPGTEAFF. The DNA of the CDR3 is TGTGCCAGCTCACCACAGGGGCCGGGCACTGAAGCTTTCTTT.

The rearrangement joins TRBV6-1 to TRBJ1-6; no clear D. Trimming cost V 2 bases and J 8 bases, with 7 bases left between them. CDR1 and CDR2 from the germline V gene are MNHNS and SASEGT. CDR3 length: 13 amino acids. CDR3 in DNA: TGTGCCAGCAGTGAATGGAGAGATTCACCCCTCCACTTT. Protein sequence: CASSEWRDSPLHF.

As DNA, the CDR3 is TGTGCCAGCAGGTCCTACTACGAGCAGTACTTC. It encodes CASRSYYEQYF. This chain connects TRBV28 to TRBJ2-7, with D uncertain. Germline V lookup: CDR1 MDHEN, CDR2 SYDVKM. This CDR3 has 11 amino acids. Trimming pared 6 bases from V and 3 bases from J, leaving 6 bases between. Full variable domain (missing parts from reference TRBV28 and TRBJ2-7): DVKVTQSSRYLVKRTGEKVFLECVQDMDHENMFWYRQDPGLGLRLIYFSYDVKMKEKGDIPEGYSVSREKKERFSLILESASTNQTSMYLCASRSYYEQYFGPGTRLTVT.

The CDR3 protein is CASSQDAGRPTDTQYF. In nucleotides, the CDR3 is TGTGCCAGCAGCCAAGATGCCGGGAGGCCCACAGATACGCAGTATTTT. The chain carries TRBV4-2 and TRBJ2-3; 7 nucleotides match TRBD2. The V segment lost 0 bases and the J segment 2 bases; nucleotides outside the gene matches: 5. Per germline, CDR1 LGHNA and CDR2 YNFKEQ. This CDR3 region has 16 residues.

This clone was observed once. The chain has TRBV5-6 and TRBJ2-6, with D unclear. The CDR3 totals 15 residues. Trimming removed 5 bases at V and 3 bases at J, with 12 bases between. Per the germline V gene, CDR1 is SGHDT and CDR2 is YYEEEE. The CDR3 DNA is TGTGCCAGCAGTTATTCGTTGTTTGGGGCCAACGTCCTGACTTTC. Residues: CASSYSLFGANVLTF.

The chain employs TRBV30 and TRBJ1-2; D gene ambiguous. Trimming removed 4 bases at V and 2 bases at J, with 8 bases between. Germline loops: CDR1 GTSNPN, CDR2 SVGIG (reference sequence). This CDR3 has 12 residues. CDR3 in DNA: TGTGCCTGGACGAGGCTGAACTATGGCTACACCTTC. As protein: CAWTRLNYGYTF.

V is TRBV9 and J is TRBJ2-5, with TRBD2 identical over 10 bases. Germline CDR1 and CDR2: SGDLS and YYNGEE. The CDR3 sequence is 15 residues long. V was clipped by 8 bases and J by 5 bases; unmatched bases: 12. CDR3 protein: CARPGGLASLETQYF. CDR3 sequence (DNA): TGTGCCAGACCGGGGGGACTAGCGAGTCTGGAGACCCAGTACTTC.

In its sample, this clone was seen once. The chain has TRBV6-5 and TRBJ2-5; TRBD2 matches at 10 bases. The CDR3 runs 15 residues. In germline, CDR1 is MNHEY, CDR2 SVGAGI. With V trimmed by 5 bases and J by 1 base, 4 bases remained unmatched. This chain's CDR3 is CASSGSGGIQETQYF. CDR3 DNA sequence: TGTGCCAGCAGTGGTAGCGGGGGGATCCAAGAGACCCAGTACTTC.

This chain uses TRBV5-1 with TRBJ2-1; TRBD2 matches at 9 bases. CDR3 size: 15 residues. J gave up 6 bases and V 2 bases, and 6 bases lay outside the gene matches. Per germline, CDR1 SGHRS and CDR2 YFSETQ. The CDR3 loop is CASSLLTSGLNEQFF. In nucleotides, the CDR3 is TGCGCCAGCAGCTTACTTACTAGCGGGCTCAATGAGCAGTTCTTC. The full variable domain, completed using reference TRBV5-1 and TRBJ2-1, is KAGVTQTPRYLIKTRGQQVTLSCSPISGHRSVSWYQQTPGQGLQFLFEYFSETQRNKGNFPGRFSGRQFSNSRSEMNVSTLELGDSALYLCASSLLTSGLNEQFFGPGTRLTVL.

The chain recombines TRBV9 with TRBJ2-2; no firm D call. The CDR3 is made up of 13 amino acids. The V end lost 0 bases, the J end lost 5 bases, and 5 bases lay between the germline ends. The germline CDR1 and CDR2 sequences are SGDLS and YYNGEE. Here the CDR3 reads CASSVAQTGELFF. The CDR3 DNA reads TGTGCCAGCAGCGTAGCACAAACCGGGGAGCTGTTTTTT.

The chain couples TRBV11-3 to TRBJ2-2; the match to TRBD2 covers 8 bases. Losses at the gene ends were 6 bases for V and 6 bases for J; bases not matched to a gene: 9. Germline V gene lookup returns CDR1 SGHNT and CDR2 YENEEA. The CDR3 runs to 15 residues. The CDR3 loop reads CASSNSGERSGELFF. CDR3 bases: TGTGCCAGCAGTAATAGCGGGGAGCGATCCGGGGAGCTGTTTTTT.

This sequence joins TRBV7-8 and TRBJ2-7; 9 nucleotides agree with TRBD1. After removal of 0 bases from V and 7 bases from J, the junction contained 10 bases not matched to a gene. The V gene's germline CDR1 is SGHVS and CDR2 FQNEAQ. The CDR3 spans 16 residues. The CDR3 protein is CASSLASGTGTGEQYF. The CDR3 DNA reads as TGTGCCAGCAGCTTAGCCTCCGGGACAGGGACGGGTGAGCAGTACTTC.

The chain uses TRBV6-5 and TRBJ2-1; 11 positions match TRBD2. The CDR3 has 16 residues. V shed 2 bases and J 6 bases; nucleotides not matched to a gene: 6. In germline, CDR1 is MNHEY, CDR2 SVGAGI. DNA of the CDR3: TGTGCCAGCAGTTACGCGGGGACTAGCGGTATCAATGAGCAGTTCTTC. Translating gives CASSYAGTSGINEQFF.